This T cell receptor (beta chain) was profiled in a study of blood T cells in healthy people across ages. Points from the study as a whole: Across samples, TCR beta diversity tracked strongly with naive T cell percentage. Estimates of total diversity, which came from one million sequenced T cells, were considered to be underestimates.

This clonotype was recorded at least ten times. Antigen specificity is unknown. In each sample, at least 6 million PBMCs were isolated. Sample-barcoded 5' priming and a J-beta primer mix drove a second PCR of about 7 to 12 cycles. Every individual sample yielded 2.5 million or more paired-end reads (each containing CDR3). In TCRdb, the 5' RACE reads were re-called with MiXCR into one record per CDR3 protein. The data contain fewer than 800,000 distinct CDR3 sequences, approximately 49% of them seen just once; the ten biggest clones take up 25% to 35%. The receptor's source is a woman aged 60-75 years in good health. Input material: blood.

The CDR3 here is CASSFEGGDIQYF. DNA of the CDR3: TGTGCCAGCAGCTTCGAGGGAGGGGACATTCAGTACTTC. The rearrangement links TRBV7-3 to TRBJ2-4; 7 positions match TRBD2. CDR1 and CDR2 (germline): SGHTA, FQGTGA. V was clipped by 3 bases and J by 8 bases; unmatched bases: 4. This CDR3 region has 13 residues.